This T cell receptor beta chain was profiled in a study of human T cells and chemical hapten exposure (dated by TCRdb to the early 2020s). Broadly, across the study: For sensitization, 2% DPC in acetone was applied to a roughly 2 cm by roughly 2 cm area of upper inner arm skin. The libraries were sequenced as a pool, and the TCR yield per sample differed mostly because of small variations in library volumes within the pool. Throughout the study period of around 25 weeks, patients also received therapeutic DPC doses to the scalp every week. In alopecia patients, the study followed how the peripheral blood TCR repertoire changed in vivo over primary and secondary sensitization to diphenylcyclopropenone (DPC), a hapten. Nearly 30 alopecia patients gave blood for TCR sequencing at one to four time points (pre-sensitization, 2, 6 and 24 weeks). Patch testing was done on the upper back using Finn chambers containing 0.01% DPC, and results were scored after 6 days according to International Contact Dermatitis Research Group standards. Patient blood was sampled pre-sensitization (week 0) and at 2, 6 and about 24 weeks after DPC sensitization. Most of the patients in the cohort were female, and the cohort covered alopecia areata with under or over 50% scalp involvement, alopecia totalis and alopecia universalis. Results the study describes overall, beyond this receptor: DPC sensitization did not change how many TCRs were above 1 in 1000 frequency, and no evidence was found of alterations in global repertoire structure. Repeated subsampling changed both the strength of the expansion versus patch-test correlation and the threshold at which the correlation became significant. Because every patient had alopecia, a presumed autoimmune disease, the patients' immune response might differ from that of healthy individuals. Compared with pre-sensitization or healthy control sets, expanded TCRs formed significantly more large CDR3 similarity clusters, which is consistent with antigen-driven responses. Patch test score was positively correlated with the number of PT1 expanded TCRs, with significance at thresholds 8, 16 and 32 but not at 4.

The method behind the library was RACE. The listed sequencing device is NextSeq 500. During library preparation, unique molecular identifiers were attached to individual cDNA molecules so that TCRs could be counted quantitatively and reproducibly. Both TCR alpha and TCR beta chains were sequenced from each blood RNA sample. In the paper's pipeline: The median number of TCRs per sample was over 95,000, ranging from roughly 20,000 to 690,600. The Decombinator software suite was used to annotate the V, J and CDR3 of the TCR reads. To make PS versus PT1 abundance plots, every sample was subsampled to the same number of TCRs (28,000). TCRs were defined as expanded if absent before sensitization and observed at least eight times at the 2-week time point. In TCRdb, the public reads were trimmed at Q25 with fastp and aligned with MiXCR, with productive beta chains retained. Records with the same CDR3 protein are collapsed into one entry carrying the most frequent genes and DNA. These V and J calls are TCRdb output, not the study's own analysis. This sample holds just over 350,000 distinct CDR3 sequences; over 6% were observed only once. The top ten constitute under 7% of the sample.

On this clonotype itself: Which antigen it targets is not known. Base qualities are missing; no much larger clone stands one base away.

The time point label on this specimen signifies: patch test 2, 6 weeks after DPC sensitization. Explained via the paper, the treatment or condition label denotes: therapeutic diphenylcyclopropenone sensitization with weekly scalp DPC. Blood at each patch-test visit was drawn before the patch test was applied. Eligible patients were aged 18 to 70, diagnosed with alopecia, deemed suitable for DPC therapy, and excluded if pregnant. Total RNA was isolated from unfractionated whole blood collected in Tempus Blood RNA tubes. From the cysteine up to the phenylalanine, the CDR3 has a length of 14 residues. Only the CDR3 DNA stays, 42 bases, in frame from base 1. Trimming leaves V shorter by 5 bases and J shorter by 4 bases, with the junction holding 5 bases beyond the gene matches. The germline V gene gives CDR1 as SGHVS and CDR2 as FQNEAQ.

Here the sequenced sample was whole blood, taken in connection with sensitization to the hapten diphenylcyclopropenone (DPC). The chain is assembled from TRBV7-8 and TRBJ2-1; 7 nucleotides in the junction match TRBD1. The origin of this receptor is a woman aged 18-29 years with alopecia areata. Some clones in this sample may be carry-over from other donors' samples. CDR3 protein: CASSPGQDYNEQFF. The nucleotides read TGTGCCAGCAGCCCCGGACAGGATTACAATGAGCAGTTCTTC.